A selection of T cell receptor beta chains follows, all from one sample in a study of T-cell memory formation after mild COVID-19. Each CDR3 protein is one row after TCRdb ran MiXCR on the 5' RACE reads. The table lists about 360,000 distinct CDR3 sequences, 10% to 15% of them singletons. The sequencing sample was made of PBMCs or a T cell subset sorted from them (not recorded which). The receptors stem from a man younger than 35 who had mild COVID-19 (a few samples of this study predate the infection). Cell type and time point are not known. The conserved cysteine and the conserved F or W are not part of the CDR3 here. Fields, in order: J gene, V gene, CDR3 protein.

TRBJ1-2 | TRBV29-1 | SAATGGGGYT
TRBJ1-1 | TRBV12-3/TRBV12-4 | ASSFGGTEAF
TRBJ2-3 | TRBV9 | ASSVPGTGTDTQY
TRBJ2-5 | TRBV18 | ASSIIQETQY
TRBJ2-7 | TRBV24-1 | APLRGGKQY
TRBJ2-6 | TRBV6-5 | ASSTGVSGANVLT
TRBJ1-2 | TRBV12-3/TRBV12-4 | ASIHGRGYGYT
TRBJ2-2 | TRBV7-8 | ASSRTGGTGGELF
TRBJ2-1 | TRBV9 | ASSPQGSPYNEQF
TRBJ1-2 | TRBV5-1 | ARDRQGYT
TRBJ2-1 | TRBV4-1 | ASSSAGRGRDEQF
TRBJ2-5 | TRBV20-1 | SATQPKYQETQH
TRBJ2-2 | TRBV4-2 | ASSPSRSGGLEAGELF
TRBJ2-3 | TRBV20-1 | SIRQTSDTQY